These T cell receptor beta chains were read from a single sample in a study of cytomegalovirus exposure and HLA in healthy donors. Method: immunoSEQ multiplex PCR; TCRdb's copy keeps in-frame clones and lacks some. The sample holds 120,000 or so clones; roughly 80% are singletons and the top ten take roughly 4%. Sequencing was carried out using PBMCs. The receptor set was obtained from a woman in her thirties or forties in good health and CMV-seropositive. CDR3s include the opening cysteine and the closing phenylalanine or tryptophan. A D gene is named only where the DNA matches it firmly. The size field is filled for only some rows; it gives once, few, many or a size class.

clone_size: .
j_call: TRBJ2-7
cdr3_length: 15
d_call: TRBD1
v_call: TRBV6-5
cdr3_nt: TGTGCCAGCAGTTACCCGGACAGGGGACGTTACGAGCAGTACTTC
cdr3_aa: CASSYPDRGRYEQYF

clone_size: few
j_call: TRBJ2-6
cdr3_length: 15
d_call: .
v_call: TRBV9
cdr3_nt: TGTGCCAGCAGCGTCCCTCCCTCTGGGGCCAACGTCCTGACTTTC
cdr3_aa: CASSVPPSGANVLTF

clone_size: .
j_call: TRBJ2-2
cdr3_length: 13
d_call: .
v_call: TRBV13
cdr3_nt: TGTGCCAGCAGCGCAGGGAACACCGGGGAGCTGTTTTTT
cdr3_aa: CASSAGNTGELFF

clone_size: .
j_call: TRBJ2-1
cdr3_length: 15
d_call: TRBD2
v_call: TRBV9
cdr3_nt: TGTGCCAGCAGCGGACGCGGGAGCTCCTACAATGAGCAGTTCTTC
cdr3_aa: CASSGRGSSYNEQFF

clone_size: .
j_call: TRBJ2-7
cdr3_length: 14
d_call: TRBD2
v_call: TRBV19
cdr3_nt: TGTGCCAGTAGCTTAGCGGGAGTCTTGGACGAGCAGTACTTC
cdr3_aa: CASSLAGVLDEQYF

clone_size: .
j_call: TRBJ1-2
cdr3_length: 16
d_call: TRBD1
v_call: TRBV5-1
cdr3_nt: TGCGCCAGCAGCTTGAGCCCGGGACAGGGGGACTATGGCTACACCTTC
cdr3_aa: CASSLSPGQGDYGYTF

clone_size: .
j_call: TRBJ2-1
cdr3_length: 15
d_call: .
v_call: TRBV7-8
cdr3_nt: TGTGCCAGCAGGCTTCTTCCCTACGTATACAATGAGCAGTTCTTC
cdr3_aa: CASRLLPYVYNEQFF

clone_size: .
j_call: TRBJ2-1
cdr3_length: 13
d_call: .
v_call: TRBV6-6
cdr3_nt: TGTGCCAGCACTACAGTGTCCTACAATGAGCAGTTCTTC
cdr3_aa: CASTTVSYNEQFF

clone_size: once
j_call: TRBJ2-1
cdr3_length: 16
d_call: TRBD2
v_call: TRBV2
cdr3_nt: TGTGCCAGCAGTGGCCAACTAGCGGGATCCTACAATGAGCAGTTCTTC
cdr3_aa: CASSGQLAGSYNEQFF

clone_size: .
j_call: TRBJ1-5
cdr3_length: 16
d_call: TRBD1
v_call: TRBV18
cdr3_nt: TGTGCCAGCTCACGACAGGGGGCGGGGAGCAATCAGCCCCAGCATTTT
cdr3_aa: CASSRQGAGSNQPQHF